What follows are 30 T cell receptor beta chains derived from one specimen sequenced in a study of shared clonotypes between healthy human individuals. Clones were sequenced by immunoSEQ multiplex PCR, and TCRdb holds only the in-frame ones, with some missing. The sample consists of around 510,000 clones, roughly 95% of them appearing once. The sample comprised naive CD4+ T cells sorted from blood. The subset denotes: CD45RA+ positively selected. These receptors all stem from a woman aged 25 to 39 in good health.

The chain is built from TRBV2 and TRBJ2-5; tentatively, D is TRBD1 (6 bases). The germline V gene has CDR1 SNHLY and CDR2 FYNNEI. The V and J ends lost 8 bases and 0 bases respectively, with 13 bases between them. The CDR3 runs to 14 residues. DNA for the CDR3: TGTGCCAGCCGACCTAACAGGGACCAAGAGACCCAGTACTTC. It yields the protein CASRPNRDQETQYF.

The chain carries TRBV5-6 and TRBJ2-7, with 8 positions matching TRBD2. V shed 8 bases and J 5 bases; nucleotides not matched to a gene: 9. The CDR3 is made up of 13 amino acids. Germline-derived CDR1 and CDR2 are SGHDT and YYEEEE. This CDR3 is CASTSGTRNEQYF. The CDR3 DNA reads TGTGCCAGTACTAGCGGCACTAGGAACGAGCAGTACTTC.

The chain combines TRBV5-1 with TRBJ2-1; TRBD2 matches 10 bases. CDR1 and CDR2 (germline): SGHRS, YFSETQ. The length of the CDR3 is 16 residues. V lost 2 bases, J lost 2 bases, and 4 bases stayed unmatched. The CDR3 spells CASSFLSGRAYNEQFF. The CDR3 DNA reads TGCGCCAGCAGCTTTCTAAGCGGGAGGGCCTACAATGAGCAGTTCTTC.

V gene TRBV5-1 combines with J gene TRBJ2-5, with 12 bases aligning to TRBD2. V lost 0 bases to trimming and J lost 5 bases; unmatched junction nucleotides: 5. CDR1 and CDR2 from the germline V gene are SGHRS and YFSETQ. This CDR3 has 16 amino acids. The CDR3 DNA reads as TGCGCCAGCAGCTTGGGGACTAGCGGGAACGGGGAGACCCAGTACTTC. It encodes CASSLGTSGNGETQYF.

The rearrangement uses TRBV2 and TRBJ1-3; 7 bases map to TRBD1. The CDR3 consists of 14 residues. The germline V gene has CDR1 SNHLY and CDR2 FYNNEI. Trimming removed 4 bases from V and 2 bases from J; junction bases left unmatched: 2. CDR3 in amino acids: CASSVDRTGNTIYF. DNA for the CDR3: TGTGCCAGCAGTGTGGACAGGACTGGAAACACCATATATTTT.

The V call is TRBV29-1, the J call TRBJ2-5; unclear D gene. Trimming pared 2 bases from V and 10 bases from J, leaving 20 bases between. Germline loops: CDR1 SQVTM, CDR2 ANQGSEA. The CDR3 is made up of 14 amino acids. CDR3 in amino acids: CSVEHSQIKRGQYF. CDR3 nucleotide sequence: TGCAGCGTTGAACATAGTCAGATAAAGAGAGGCCAGTACTTC.

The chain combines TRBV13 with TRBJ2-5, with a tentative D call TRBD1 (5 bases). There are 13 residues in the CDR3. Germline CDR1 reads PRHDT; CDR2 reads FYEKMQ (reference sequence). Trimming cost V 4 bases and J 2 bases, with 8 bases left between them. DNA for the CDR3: TGTGCCAGCAGCTCTAACAGGCAAGAGACCCAGTACTTC. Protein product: CASSSNRQETQYF.

The CDR3 bases are TGCGCCAGCAGCCCCAGTAAGATCGGGAGGGCGGACACCGGGGAGCTGTTTTTT. Protein product: CASSPSKIGRADTGELFF. The rearrangement links TRBV4-1 to TRBJ2-2; 8 bases map to TRBD2. Germline trimming cut 4 bases from V and 3 bases from J; bases unmatched to any gene: 13. Germline values: CDR1 MGHRA, CDR2 YSYEKL. There are 18 residues in the CDR3.

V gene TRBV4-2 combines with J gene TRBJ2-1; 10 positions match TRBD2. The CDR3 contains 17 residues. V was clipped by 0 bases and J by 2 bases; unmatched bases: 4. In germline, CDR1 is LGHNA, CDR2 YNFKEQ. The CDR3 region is CASSQEPSGSAYNEQFF. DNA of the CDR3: TGTGCCAGCAGCCAAGAACCTAGCGGGAGCGCCTACAATGAGCAGTTCTTC.

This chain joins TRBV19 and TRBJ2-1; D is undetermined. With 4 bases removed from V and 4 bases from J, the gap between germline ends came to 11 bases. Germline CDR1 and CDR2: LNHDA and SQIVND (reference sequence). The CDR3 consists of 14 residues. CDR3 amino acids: CASSSGRIYNEQFF. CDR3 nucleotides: TGTGCCAGTAGTAGTGGCAGAATATACAATGAGCAGTTCTTC.

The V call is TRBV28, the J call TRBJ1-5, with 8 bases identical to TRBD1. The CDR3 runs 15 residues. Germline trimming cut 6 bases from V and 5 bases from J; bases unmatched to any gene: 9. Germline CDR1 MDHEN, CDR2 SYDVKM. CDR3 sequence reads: CASRPTDRGHQPQHF. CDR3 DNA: TGTGCCAGCAGACCTACCGACAGGGGCCATCAGCCCCAGCATTTT.

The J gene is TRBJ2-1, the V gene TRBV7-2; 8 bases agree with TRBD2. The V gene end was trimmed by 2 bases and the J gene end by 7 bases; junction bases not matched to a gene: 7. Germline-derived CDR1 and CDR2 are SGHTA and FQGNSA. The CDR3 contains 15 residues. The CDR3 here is CASSLMGLVRNEQFF. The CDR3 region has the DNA TGTGCCAGCAGCTTAATGGGACTAGTTCGTAATGAGCAGTTCTTC. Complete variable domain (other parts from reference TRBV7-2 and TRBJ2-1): GAGVSQSPSNKVTEKGKDVELRCDPISGHTALYWYRQSLGQGLEFLIYFQGNSAPDKSGLPSDRFSAERTGGSVSTLTIQRTQQEDSAVYLCASSLMGLVRNEQFFGPGTRLTVL.

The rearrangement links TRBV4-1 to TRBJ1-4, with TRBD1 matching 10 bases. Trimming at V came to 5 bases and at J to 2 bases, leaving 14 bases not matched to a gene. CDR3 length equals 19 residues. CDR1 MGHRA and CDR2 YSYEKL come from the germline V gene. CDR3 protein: CASSTRTRTGGTTNEKLFF. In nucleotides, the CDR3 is TGCGCCAGCAGCACTCGAACCCGGACAGGGGGAACCACTAATGAAAAACTGTTTTTT.

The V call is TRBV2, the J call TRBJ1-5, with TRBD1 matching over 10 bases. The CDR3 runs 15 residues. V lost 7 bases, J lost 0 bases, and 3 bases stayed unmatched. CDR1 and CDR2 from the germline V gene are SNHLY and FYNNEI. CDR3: CASKGTGVSNQPQHF. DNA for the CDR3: TGTGCCAGCAAGGGGACAGGGGTTAGCAATCAGCCCCAGCATTTT.

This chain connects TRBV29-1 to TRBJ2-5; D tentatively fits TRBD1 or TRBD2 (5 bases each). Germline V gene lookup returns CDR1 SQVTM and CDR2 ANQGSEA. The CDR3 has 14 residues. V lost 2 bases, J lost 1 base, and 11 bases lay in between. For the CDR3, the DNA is TGCAGCGTTGAAATGACGGGACCCCAAGAGACCCAGTACTTC. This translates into CSVEMTGPQETQYF.

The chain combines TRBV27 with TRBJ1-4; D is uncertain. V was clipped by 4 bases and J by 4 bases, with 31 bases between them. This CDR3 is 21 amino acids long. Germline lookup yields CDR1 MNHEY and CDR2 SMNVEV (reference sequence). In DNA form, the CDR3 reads TGTGCCAGCAGTTACCGCACAAATAACCGACCCGGACGGAACCTTAATGAAAAACTGTTTTTT. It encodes CASSYRTNNRPGRNLNEKLFF.

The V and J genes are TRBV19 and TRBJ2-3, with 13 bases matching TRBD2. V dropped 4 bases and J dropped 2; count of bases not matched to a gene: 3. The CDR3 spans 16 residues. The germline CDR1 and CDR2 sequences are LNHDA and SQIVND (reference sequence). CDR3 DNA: TGTGCCAGTAGTACAGGACTAGCGGGAGTCACAGATACGCAGTATTTT. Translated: CASSTGLAGVTDTQYF.

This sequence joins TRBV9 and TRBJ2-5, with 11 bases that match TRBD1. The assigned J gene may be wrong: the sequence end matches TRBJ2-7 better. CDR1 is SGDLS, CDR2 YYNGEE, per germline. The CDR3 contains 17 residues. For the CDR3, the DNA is TGTGCCAGCAGCGGCGGACAGGGGGCGTTTGGGTCCTACGAGCAGTACTTC. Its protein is CASSGGQGAFGSYEQYF.

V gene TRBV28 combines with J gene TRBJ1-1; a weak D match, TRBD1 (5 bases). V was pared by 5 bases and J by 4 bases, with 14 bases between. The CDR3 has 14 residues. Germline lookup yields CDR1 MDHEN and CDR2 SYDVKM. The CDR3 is CASSLQGYGTEAFF. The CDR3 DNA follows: TGTGCCAGCAGTCTCCAGGGTTATGGCACTGAAGCTTTCTTT.

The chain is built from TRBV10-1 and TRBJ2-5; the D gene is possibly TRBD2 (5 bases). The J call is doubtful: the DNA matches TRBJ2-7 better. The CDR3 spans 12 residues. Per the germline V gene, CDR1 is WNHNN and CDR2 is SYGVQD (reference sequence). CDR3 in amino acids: CASSVGVGEQYF. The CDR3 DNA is TGCGCCAGCAGTGTCGGGGTAGGCGAGCAGTACTTC.

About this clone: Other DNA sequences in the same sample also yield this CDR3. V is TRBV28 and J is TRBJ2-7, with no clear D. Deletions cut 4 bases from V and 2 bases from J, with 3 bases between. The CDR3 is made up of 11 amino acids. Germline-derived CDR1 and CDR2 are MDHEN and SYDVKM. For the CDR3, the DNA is TGTGCCAGCAGTTCTGCCTACGAGCAGTACTTC. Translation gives CASSSAYEQYF. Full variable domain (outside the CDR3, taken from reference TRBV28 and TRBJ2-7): DVKVTQSSRYLVKRTGEKVFLECVQDMDHENMFWYRQDPGLGLRLIYFSYDVKMKEKGDIPEGYSVSREKKERFSLILESASTNQTSMYLCASSSAYEQYFGPGTRLTVT.

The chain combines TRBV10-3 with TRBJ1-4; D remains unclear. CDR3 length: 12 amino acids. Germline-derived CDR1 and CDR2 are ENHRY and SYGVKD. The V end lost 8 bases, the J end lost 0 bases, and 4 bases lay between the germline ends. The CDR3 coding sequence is TGTGCCATCCCCTCAACTAATGAAAAACTGTTTTTT. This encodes CAIPSTNEKLFF.

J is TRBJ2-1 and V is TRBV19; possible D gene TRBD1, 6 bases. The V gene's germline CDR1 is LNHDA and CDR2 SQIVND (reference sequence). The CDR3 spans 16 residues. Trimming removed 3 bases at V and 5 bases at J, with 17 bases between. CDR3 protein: CASSMRDTSVDNEQFF. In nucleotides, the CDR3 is TGTGCCAGTAGTATGAGGGACACCAGTGTCGACAATGAGCAGTTCTTC.

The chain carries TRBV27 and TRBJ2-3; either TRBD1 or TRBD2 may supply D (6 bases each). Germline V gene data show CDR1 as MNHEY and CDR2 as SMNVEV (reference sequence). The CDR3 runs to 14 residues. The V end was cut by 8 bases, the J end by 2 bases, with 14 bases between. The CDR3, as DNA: TGTGCCAGCTTCAAGTCGGGGGCCACAGATACGCAGTATTTT. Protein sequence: CASFKSGATDTQYF.

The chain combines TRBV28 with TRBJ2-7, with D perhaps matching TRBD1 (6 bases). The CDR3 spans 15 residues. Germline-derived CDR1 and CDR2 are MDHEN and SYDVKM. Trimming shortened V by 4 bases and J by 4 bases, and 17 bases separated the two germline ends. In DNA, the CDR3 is TGTGCCAGCAGTTCGACCCAGGGGACCGGATACGAGCAGTACTTC. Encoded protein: CASSSTQGTGYEQYF.

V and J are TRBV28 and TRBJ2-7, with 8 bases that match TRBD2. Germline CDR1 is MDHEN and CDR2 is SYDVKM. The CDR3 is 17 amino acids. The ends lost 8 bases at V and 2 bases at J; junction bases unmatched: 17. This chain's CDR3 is CASSSAGGSGGPYEQYF. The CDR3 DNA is TGTGCCAGCTCCTCCGCAGGTGGGTCGGGGGGGCCCTACGAGCAGTACTTC.

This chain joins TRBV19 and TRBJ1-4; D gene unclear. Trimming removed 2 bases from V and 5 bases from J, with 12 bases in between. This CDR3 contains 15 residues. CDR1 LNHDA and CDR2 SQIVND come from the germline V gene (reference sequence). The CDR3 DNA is TGTGCCAGTAGTATACGGGGAGGACTGAATGAAAAACTGTTTTTT. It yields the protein CASSIRGGLNEKLFF.

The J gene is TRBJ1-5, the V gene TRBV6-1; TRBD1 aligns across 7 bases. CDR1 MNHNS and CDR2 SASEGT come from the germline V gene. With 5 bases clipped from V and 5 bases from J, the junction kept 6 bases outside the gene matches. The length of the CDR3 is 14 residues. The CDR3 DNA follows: TGTGCCAGCAGTTCGGACAGGTTCTATCAGCCCCAGCATTTT. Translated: CASSSDRFYQPQHF.

CDR3 region: CSVVGQRDEKLFF. The CDR3 DNA is TGCAGCGTTGTAGGGCAGAGAGATGAAAAACTGTTTTTT. The chain couples TRBV29-1 to TRBJ1-4, with no clear D. From germline, CDR1 is SQVTM and CDR2 ANQGSEA. The CDR3 loop spans 13 amino acids. Between the trimmed V and J ends, which lost 4 bases and 6 bases, there was a span of 12 bases.

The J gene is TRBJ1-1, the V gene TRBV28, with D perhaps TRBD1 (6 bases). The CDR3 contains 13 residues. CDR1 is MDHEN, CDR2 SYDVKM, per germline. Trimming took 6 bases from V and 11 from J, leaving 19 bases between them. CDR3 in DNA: TGTGCCAGCAGGGGGGGGAGGGGGTCCTCCGCTTTCTTT. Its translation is CASRGGRGSSAFF.